This T cell receptor beta chain is drawn from a study of shared clonotypes between healthy human individuals. Study-wide findings and caveats: A few donors had about 5% of their naive CD4 clonotypes in common. Generation probability values for non-shared clonotypes were lower than those for clonotypes shared by all four donors.

Across several immunoSEQ plates, the genomic DNA of each subset was split evenly. On sorted subsets, replicate PCRs used 150 to 250 ng DNA, or around 30,000 T cell genomes. The repertoire was sequenced with immunoSEQ multiplex PCR; TCRdb's copy has only in-frame clones and lacks some. This table holds about 2.4 million clones, 93% found once. Comments on this clone: What it binds is unknown.

Sequencing was done on a sample of naive CD4+ T cells from PBMCs. Described subset: CD45RA+ positively selected. The receptor's source is a man aged 18 to 29 in good health. Some clones in this sample may be carry-over from other donors' samples.

CDR3 sequence: CASRTRDYGYTF. Written as DNA, the CDR3 is TGTGCCAGCCGCACCCGAGACTATGGCTACACCTTC. The rearrangement uses TRBV28 and TRBJ1-2; D unclear. V gave up 8 bases and J gave up 3 bases, with 10 bases separating them. CDR3 length: 12 residues. The germline CDR1 and CDR2 sequences are MDHEN and SYDVKM.